Shown below are 3 T cell receptor beta chains from a single sample sequenced in a study of blood T cell repertoires in COVID-19. The table came from immunoSEQ multiplex PCR; TCRdb's copy has only in-frame clones and leaves some out. The profile shows some 450,000 clones, about 90% of them singletons. Sample: peripheral blood. These receptor sequences come from a man between 18 and 29 years old with COVID-19, enrolled during active disease.

The gene calls are TRBV5-5 and TRBJ2-7; TRBD1 agrees at 7 bases. The trim removed 3 bases at V and 0 bases at J, leaving 0 bases unmatched. CDR1 is SGHKS, CDR2 YYEKEE, per germline (reference sequence). The length of the CDR3 is 13 residues. The CDR3 coding sequence is TGTGCCAGCAGCTGGGACAGCTCCTACGAGCAGTACTTC. Translating it yields CASSWDSSYEQYF.

This clone was seen just once. This chain links TRBV5-1 with TRBJ2-2, with 8 nucleotides matching TRBD1. Germline CDR1 and CDR2: SGHRS and YFSETQ. The CDR3 spans 16 residues. With V trimmed by 5 bases and J by 1 base, 7 bases remained unmatched. CDR3 in amino acids: CASRSGGTGNTGELFF. CDR3 bases: TGCGCCAGCAGATCCGGAGGGACAGGGAACACCGGGGAGCTGTTTTTT.

V usage is TRBV7-6 and J usage is TRBJ1-1; the D gene is possibly TRBD1 (5 bases). The CDR3 is made up of 13 amino acids. Germline V gene sequence: CDR1 SGHVS, CDR2 FNYEAQ. Trimming left V 7 bases short and J 5 bases short, with 14 bases between. The CDR3 reads CASTPQGWTEAFF. In DNA, the CDR3 is TGTGCCAGCACCCCTCAGGGTTGGACTGAAGCTTTCTTT.